A selection of T cell receptor beta chains follows, all from one sample in a study of blood T cell repertoires in COVID-19. The method was immunoSEQ multiplex PCR; TCRdb's version includes in-frame clones alone and lacks a portion of them. The sample records about 320,000 clones, roughly 90% being singletons. Sequencing was carried out using peripheral blood. These receptors originate from a young man who had recovered from COVID-19. CDR3s include the opening cysteine and the closing phenylalanine or tryptophan. D genes are given only for firm matches. Some rows mark clone size as missing; the rest say once, few, many or name a class of expanded clone.

j_gene,v_gene,d_gene,abundance,CDR3nt,CDR3aa
TRBJ1-4,TRBV5-1,TRBD1,.,TGCGCCAGCAGCTCGCAGGGGGACAATGAAAAACTGTTTTTT,CASSSQGDNEKLFF
TRBJ1-6,TRBV27,.,.,TGTGCCAGCAGCTTCCTCCGGGGACTAATAAATTCACCCCTCCACTTT,CASSFLRGLINSPLHF
TRBJ1-1,TRBV6-6,.,few,TGTGCCAGCAGATCTACGAACACTGAAGCTTTCTTT,CASRSTNTEAFF
TRBJ2-1,TRBV7-8,TRBD2,.,TGTGCCAGCAGCTCAGGGACTAGCGGGTTCGAGCAGTTCTTC,CASSSGTSGFEQFF
TRBJ2-1,TRBV6-1,.,.,TGTGCCAGCAGTGACAACTTCTCCGACAGAGGCAATGAGCAGTTCTTC,CASSDNFSDRGNEQFF
TRBJ1-3,TRBV6-1,TRBD1,.,TGTGCCAGCAGTGAACCGGGACAGCCCCGCTCTGGAAACACCATATATTTT,CASSEPGQPRSGNTIYF
TRBJ2-3,TRBV7-2,TRBD1,.,TGTGCCAGCAGCGTGGGACAGGTCACAGATACGCAGTATTTT,CASSVGQVTDTQYF
TRBJ2-2,TRBV27,.,.,TGTGCCAGCAGTTTAGGGGCAGGGATGAACACCGGGGAGCTGTTTTTT,CASSLGAGMNTGELFF
TRBJ2-5,TRBV7-9,TRBD1,.,TGTGCCAGCAGCATTAAGACAGGGAAAGAGACCCAGTACTTC,CASSIKTGKETQYF
TRBJ2-7,TRBV5-1,TRBD2,.,TGCGCCAGCAGCCCGGGGGGAGGGGACGGGGCCTACGAGCAGTACTTC,CASSPGGGDGAYEQYF
TRBJ1-4,TRBV27,.,once,TGTGCCAGCAGTGGGGCAGCAGAAAATGAAAAACTGTTTTTT,CASSGAAENEKLFF
TRBJ2-1,TRBV3-1/TRBV3-2,TRBD2,.,TGTGCCAGCAGCCAAGCCCTCTCCGGGACTAGCGGGAGTAGGTACAATGAGCAGTTCTTC,CASSQALSGTSGSRYNEQFF
TRBJ1-1,TRBV5-1,TRBD1,.,TGCGCCAGCAGCTCCGGGACAGCAATGAACACTGAAGCTTTCTTT,CASSSGTAMNTEAFF
TRBJ2-1,TRBV7-9,TRBD2,.,TGTGCCAGCACCACAGCGGGGGGGCCAGTTGAGCAGTTCTTC,CASTTAGGPVEQFF
TRBJ2-3,TRBV3-1/TRBV3-2,TRBD2,.,TGTGCCAGCAGCCAAGACGTTACTAGCGGGAGCACAGATACGCAGTATTTT,CASSQDVTSGSTDTQYF
TRBJ1-2,TRBV9,.,.,TGTGCCAGCAGCGGGGGCAGTTCTCACTATGGCTACACCTTC,CASSGGSSHYGYTF
TRBJ1-3,TRBV12-3/TRBV12-4,.,once,TGTGCCAGCAGTTTACTATTGGGGGCCGGTATATATTTT,CASSLLLGAGIYF
TRBJ1-5,TRBV6-1,.,once,TGTGCCAGCAGTGAGATCGACAGGCTTAATCAGCCCCAGCATTTT,CASSEIDRLNQPQHF
TRBJ1-4,TRBV19,TRBD1,.,TGTGCCAGTAGAGGGGACAGCGAAAAACTGTTTTTT,CASRGDSEKLFF
TRBJ2-7,TRBV4-3,TRBD2,.,TGCGCCAGCAGCCAAGAAGGCCCCACTAGCGGGGGAACCTACGAGCAGTACTTC,CASSQEGPTSGGTYEQYF
TRBJ2-3,TRBV19,TRBD2,.,TGTGCCAGTAGTATAGGCGGGGGGGATACAGATACGCAGTATTTT,CASSIGGGDTDTQYF
TRBJ2-3,TRBV9,TRBD2,.,TGTGCCAGCAGCGTAAGCAGCGGGAACACAGATACGCAGTATTTT,CASSVSSGNTDTQYF
TRBJ1-1,TRBV29-1,.,.,TGCAGCGCCCGCCCAAACTTGAACACTGAAGCTTTCTTT,CSARPNLNTEAFF
TRBJ2-7,TRBV7-8,.,.,TGTGCCAGCAGCTTAGGCTCCGGGAACGAGCAGTACTTC,CASSLGSGNEQYF
TRBJ1-2,TRBV12-5,TRBD1,.,TGTGCTAGTGCCCAAACAGGGGGCTACTATGGCTACACCTTC,CASAQTGGYYGYTF
TRBJ2-1,TRBV4-1,TRBD2,.,TGCGCCAGCAGCCAATCTTCCGGGACTAGATACAATGAGCAGTTCTTC,CASSQSSGTRYNEQFF
TRBJ1-5,TRBV27,.,once,TGTGCCAGCAGTTCGGGGTCGGTTGGCAATCAGCCCCAGCATTTT,CASSSGSVGNQPQHF
TRBJ2-7,TRBV2,TRBD2,once,TGTGCCAGCAGGCAAGCGGGAGGGTACGAGCAGTACTTC,CASRQAGGYEQYF
TRBJ2-7,TRBV2,.,few,TGTGCCATCCGAAACACCTACGAGCAGTACTTC,CAIRNTYEQYF
TRBJ2-5,TRBV14,TRBD2,.,TGTGCCAGCAGCCCCACGGCGGGGCTAGCGGTACAAGAGACCCAGTACTTC,CASSPTAGLAVQETQYF
TRBJ2-1,TRBV9,.,.,TGTGCCAGCAGCGTAGTAGCGGATTACAATGAGCAGTTCTTC,CASSVVADYNEQFF
TRBJ2-2,TRBV9,TRBD2,few,TGTGCCAGCAGCGTAGGACTAGCGGGGGGGCCGTCAACCGGGGAGCTGTTTTTT,CASSVGLAGGPSTGELFF